This is a list of T cell receptor beta chains from one sample in a study of blood T cell repertoires in COVID-19. The repertoire was sequenced with immunoSEQ multiplex PCR; TCRdb's copy has only in-frame clones and lacks some. The sample contains over 100,000 clones, 75% to 90% of which appear only once. Specimen: peripheral blood. These receptors were obtained from a man in his sixties with acute or convalescent COVID-19. CDR3s include the opening cysteine and the closing phenylalanine or tryptophan. The D gene is left open where the match is weak. The listing skips clone size in some rows; elsewhere it reads once, few, many or a size class.

J: TRBJ1-6
V: TRBV11-3
size: -
D: -
DNA: TGTGCCAGCAGCCCACGGACCTACAGGTTAATGAATTCACCCCTCCACTTT
CDR3: CASSPRTYRLMNSPLHF

J: TRBJ1-3
V: TRBV7-9
size: -
D: TRBD1
DNA: TGTGCCAGCACTGACTACCTTAGCACAGGGGTCTCTGGAAACACCATATATTTT
CDR3: CASTDYLSTGVSGNTIYF

J: TRBJ2-3
V: TRBV5-8
size: -
D: TRBD1
DNA: TGTGCCAGCAGCTTTCGAGACAGGGGTGCAGATACGCAGTATTTT
CDR3: CASSFRDRGADTQYF

J: TRBJ2-7
V: TRBV5-4
size: -
D: TRBD1
DNA: TGTGCCAGCAGCTCTAACCGGGACAGGGGTTACGAGCAGTACTTC
CDR3: CASSSNRDRGYEQYF

J: TRBJ1-6
V: TRBV6-1
size: once
D: -
DNA: TGTGCCAGCAGTGACCGTGGGAGAACAGTTTATAATTCACCCCTCCACTTT
CDR3: CASSDRGRTVYNSPLHF

J: TRBJ1-1
V: TRBV2
size: -
D: TRBD1
DNA: TGTGCCAGCAGGCTCACCACAGGGGGTGAAGCTTTCTTT
CDR3: CASRLTTGGEAFF

J: TRBJ1-2
V: TRBV24-1
size: -
D: -
DNA: TGTGCCACCAGTGATTTCACAGCTAACTATGGCTACACCTTC
CDR3: CATSDFTANYGYTF

J: TRBJ1-6
V: TRBV7-8
size: -
D: -
DNA: TGTGCCAGCAGCTCCCCCGGAGGGAACAATAATTCACCCCTCCACTTT
CDR3: CASSSPGGNNNSPLHF

J: TRBJ2-2
V: TRBV5-4
size: -
D: TRBD1
DNA: TGTGCCAGCACCGGTGTCGGGACAGGGTACACCGGGGAGCTGTTTTTT
CDR3: CASTGVGTGYTGELFF

J: TRBJ2-5
V: TRBV2
size: -
D: -
DNA: TGTGCCAGCAGTGAAGCTTTTCAGGGAGAGACCCAGTACTTC
CDR3: CASSEAFQGETQYF

J: TRBJ1-4
V: TRBV5-1
size: -
D: -
DNA: TGCGCCAGCAGCCTCGGGGGAGGAGAAAAACTGTTTTTT
CDR3: CASSLGGGEKLFF

J: TRBJ1-4
V: TRBV9
size: -
D: -
DNA: TGTGCCAGCAGCCGCGCGGGGGGCGTTATAGAAAAACTGTTTTTT
CDR3: CASSRAGGVIEKLFF

J: TRBJ1-1
V: TRBV5-1
size: -
D: TRBD1
DNA: TGCGCCAGCAGCTTACAGGGGGCGAACACTGAAGCTTTCTTT
CDR3: CASSLQGANTEAFF

J: TRBJ1-2
V: TRBV27
size: -
D: TRBD1
DNA: TGTGCCAGCAGAGACAGGGGGGACGGCTATGGCTACACCTTC
CDR3: CASRDRGDGYGYTF

J: TRBJ2-1
V: TRBV2
size: -
D: -
DNA: TGTGCCAGCAAGACTAGTACTGAGCAGTTCTTC
CDR3: CASKTSTEQFF

J: TRBJ2-2
V: TRBV5-8
size: -
D: TRBD1
DNA: TGTGCCAGCAGTTCCCTACCCCCGGGACAGGGCCGAGGCGGGGAGCTGTTTTTT
CDR3: CASSSLPPGQGRGGELFF

J: TRBJ2-3
V: TRBV25-1
size: -
D: TRBD1
DNA: TGTGCCAGCGGGAAGGGGGCTACAGATACGCAGTATTTT
CDR3: CASGKGATDTQYF

J: TRBJ1-5
V: TRBV9
size: -
D: -
DNA: TGTGCCAGCAGCGTAGGGGGGGACCCCAATCAGCCCCAGCATTTT
CDR3: CASSVGGDPNQPQHF

J: TRBJ1-1
V: TRBV9
size: -
D: -
DNA: TGTGCCAGCAGCACCCTACAGGGAGAAGCTTTCTTT
CDR3: CASSTLQGEAFF

J: TRBJ1-2
V: TRBV6-1
size: -
D: -
DNA: TGTGCCAGCAGTGAAAAGCTCAATGGCTACACCTTC
CDR3: CASSEKLNGYTF

J: TRBJ1-6
V: TRBV5-5
size: -
D: -
DNA: TGTGCCAGCAGCCTTCCCGGCGGGTCACCCCTCCACTTT
CDR3: CASSLPGGSPLHF

J: TRBJ1-1
V: TRBV12-5
size: -
D: -
DNA: TGTGCTAGTGGTTTGCGGCAGGGTCTGGGAACTGAAGCTTTCTTT
CDR3: CASGLRQGLGTEAFF

J: TRBJ1-2
V: TRBV27
size: -
D: -
DNA: TGTGCCAGCAGTTTAAGCCCACAGGGCTATGGCTACACCTTC
CDR3: CASSLSPQGYGYTF

J: TRBJ2-6
V: TRBV6-4
size: once
D: -
DNA: TGTGCCAGCAGTGTCCTTTCTGGGGCCAACGTCCTGACTTTC
CDR3: CASSVLSGANVLTF

J: TRBJ2-3
V: TRBV6-2/TRBV6-3
size: -
D: -
DNA: TGTGCCAGCAGTCCACTAGATACGCAGTATTTT
CDR3: CASSPLDTQYF

J: TRBJ1-2
V: TRBV2
size: once
D: -
DNA: TGTGCCAGCAGTGAAGGGACACGGTATGGCTACACCTTC
CDR3: CASSEGTRYGYTF

J: TRBJ1-4
V: TRBV28
size: once
D: -
DNA: TGTGCCAGCAGTTCCCCCGCGCGACAGGAACGGAATGAAAAACTGTTTTTT
CDR3: CASSSPARQERNEKLFF

J: TRBJ2-3
V: TRBV24-1
size: once
D: TRBD2
DNA: TGTGCCACCAGTGGAACTAGCGGGAGCCCCGATACGCAGTATTTT
CDR3: CATSGTSGSPDTQYF

J: TRBJ1-4
V: TRBV11-2
size: -
D: TRBD1
DNA: TGTGCCAGCAGCTTAGACGGGACAGGCCTGGGGGAAAAACTGTTTTTT
CDR3: CASSLDGTGLGEKLFF

J: TRBJ1-5
V: TRBV10-2
size: -
D: -
DNA: TGCGCCAGCTCGACAGTGAGCAATCAGCCCCAGCATTTT
CDR3: CASSTVSNQPQHF

J: TRBJ1-1
V: TRBV2
size: few
D: TRBD1
DNA: TGTGCCAGCAGACAGGGGGCAGGGACTGAAGCTTTCTTT
CDR3: CASRQGAGTEAFF

J: TRBJ2-7
V: TRBV11-2
size: -
D: TRBD1
DNA: TGTGCCAGCAGCTTATTTTCGGACAGGGGGTCCTACGAGCAGTACTTC
CDR3: CASSLFSDRGSYEQYF

J: TRBJ2-4
V: TRBV19
size: -
D: TRBD2
DNA: TGTGCCAGTAGTATTGGGCTAGCGGGAGTTGTTGGCATCTACATTCAGTACTTC
CDR3: CASSIGLAGVVGIYIQYF

J: TRBJ2-1
V: TRBV4-1
size: -
D: TRBD2
DNA: TGCGCCAGCAGCCACGGGAGGGCGAGGGGCAATGAGCAGTTCTTC
CDR3: CASSHGRARGNEQFF

J: TRBJ2-3
V: TRBV29-1
size: -
D: TRBD1
DNA: TGCAGCTACAGGGGGACCCCCACAGATACGCAGTATTTT
CDR3: CSYRGTPTDTQYF

J: TRBJ2-5
V: TRBV24-1
size: -
D: TRBD1
DNA: TGTGCCACCAGTGATCCTGCGGACAGGGGGATAGAGACCCAGTACTTC
CDR3: CATSDPADRGIETQYF

J: TRBJ2-5
V: TRBV6-1
size: -
D: -
DNA: TGTGCCAGCAGTGAAGCTGCCGGGACTCTAAAGACCCAGTACTTC
CDR3: CASSEAAGTLKTQYF

J: TRBJ1-6
V: TRBV7-9
size: -
D: -
DNA: TGTGCCAGCAGCTCAGACAGCCCTTTTAATTCACCCCTCCACTTT
CDR3: CASSSDSPFNSPLHF

J: TRBJ2-1
V: TRBV12-5
size: -
D: -
DNA: TGTGCTAGTGGTTTAGGACTCCATATCTACAATGAGCAGTTCTTC
CDR3: CASGLGLHIYNEQFF

J: TRBJ2-1
V: TRBV7-8
size: -
D: -
DNA: TGTGCCAGCAGCCCCGGACTGGCGTCGAATGAGCAGTTCTTC
CDR3: CASSPGLASNEQFF